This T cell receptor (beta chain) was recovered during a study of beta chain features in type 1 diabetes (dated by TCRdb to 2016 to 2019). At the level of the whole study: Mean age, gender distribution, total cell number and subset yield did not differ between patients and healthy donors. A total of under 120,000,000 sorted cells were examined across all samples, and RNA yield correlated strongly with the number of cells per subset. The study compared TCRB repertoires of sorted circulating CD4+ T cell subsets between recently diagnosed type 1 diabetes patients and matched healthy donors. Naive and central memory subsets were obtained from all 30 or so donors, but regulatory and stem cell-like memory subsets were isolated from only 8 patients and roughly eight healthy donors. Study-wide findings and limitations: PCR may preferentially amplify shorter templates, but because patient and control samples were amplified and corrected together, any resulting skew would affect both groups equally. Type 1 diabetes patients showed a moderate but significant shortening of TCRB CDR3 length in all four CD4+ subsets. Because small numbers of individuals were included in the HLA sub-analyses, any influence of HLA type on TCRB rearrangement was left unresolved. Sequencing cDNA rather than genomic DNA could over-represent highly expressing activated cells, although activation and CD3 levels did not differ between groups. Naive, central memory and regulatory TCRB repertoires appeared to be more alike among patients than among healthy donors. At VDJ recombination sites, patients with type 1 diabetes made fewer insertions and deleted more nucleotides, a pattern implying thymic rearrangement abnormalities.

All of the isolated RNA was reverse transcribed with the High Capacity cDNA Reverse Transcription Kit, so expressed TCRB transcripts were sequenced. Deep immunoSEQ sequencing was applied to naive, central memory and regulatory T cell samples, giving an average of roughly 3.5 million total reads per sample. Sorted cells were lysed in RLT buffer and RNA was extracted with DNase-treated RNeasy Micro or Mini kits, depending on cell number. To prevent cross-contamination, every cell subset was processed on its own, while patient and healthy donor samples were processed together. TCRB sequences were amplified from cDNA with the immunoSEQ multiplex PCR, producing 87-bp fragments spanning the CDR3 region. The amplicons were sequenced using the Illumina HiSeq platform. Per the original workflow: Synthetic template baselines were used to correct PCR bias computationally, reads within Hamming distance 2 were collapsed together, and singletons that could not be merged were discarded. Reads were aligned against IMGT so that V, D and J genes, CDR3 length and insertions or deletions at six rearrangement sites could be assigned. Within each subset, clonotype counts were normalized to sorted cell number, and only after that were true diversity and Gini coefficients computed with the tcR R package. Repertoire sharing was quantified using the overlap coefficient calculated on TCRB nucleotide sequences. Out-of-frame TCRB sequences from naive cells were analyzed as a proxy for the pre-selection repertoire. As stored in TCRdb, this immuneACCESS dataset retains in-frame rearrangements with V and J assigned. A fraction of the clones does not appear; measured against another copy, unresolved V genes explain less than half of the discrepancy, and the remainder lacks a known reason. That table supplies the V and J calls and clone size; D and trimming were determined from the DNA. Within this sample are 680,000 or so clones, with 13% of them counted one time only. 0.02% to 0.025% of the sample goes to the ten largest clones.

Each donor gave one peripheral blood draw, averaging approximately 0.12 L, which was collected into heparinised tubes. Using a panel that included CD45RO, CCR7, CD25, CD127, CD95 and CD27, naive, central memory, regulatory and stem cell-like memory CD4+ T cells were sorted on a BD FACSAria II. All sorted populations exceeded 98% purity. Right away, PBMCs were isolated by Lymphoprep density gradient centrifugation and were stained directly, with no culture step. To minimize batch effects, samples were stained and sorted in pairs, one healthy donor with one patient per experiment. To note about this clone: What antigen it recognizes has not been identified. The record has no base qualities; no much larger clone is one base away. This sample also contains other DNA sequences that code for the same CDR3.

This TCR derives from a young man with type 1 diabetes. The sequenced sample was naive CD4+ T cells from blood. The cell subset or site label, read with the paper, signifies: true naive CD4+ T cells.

The nucleotide sequence is given as TGTGCCTGGAGTTGGGGGAACACTGAAGCTTTCTTT. Its protein reads: CAWSWGNTEAFF. The sequence links TRBV30 to TRBJ1-1, with the D gene not clear enough to name. CDR1 and CDR2, per the germline V gene (reference sequence), are GTSNPN and SVGIG. There are 12 amino acids in the CDR3, from cysteine to phenylalanine inclusive. Only the CDR3 DNA stays, 36 bases, in frame from base 1. V and J lose 2 bases and 1 base, and a span of 5 bases separates them.